A single T cell receptor beta chain is shown here with its context. Germline V gene lookup returns CDR1 SGHVS and CDR2 FQNEAQ. CDR3 length: 16 amino acids. Trimming cost V 4 bases and J 2 bases, with 15 bases left between them. Data came from immunoSEQ multiplex PCR; TCRdb stores just in-frame clones and leaves some out. The table lists about 56,000 clones, roughly 96% of them singletons. The data originate from a study of technical replicates of blood from several donors. Source material: PBMCs. The J gene is TRBJ1-5, the V gene TRBV7-8; tentative D call: TRBD1 (5 bases). The source of this sequence is a human donor in good health. Some clones in this sample may be carry-over from other donors' samples. CDR3 region: CASSSGGWNGNQPQHF. CDR3 nucleotides: TGTGCCAGCAGCTCCGGGGGGTGGAATGGCAATCAGCCCCAGCATTTT.